Below, one TCR beta chain is given with its context. The data belong to a study of blood T cell repertoires in COVID-19. Study-wide context: COVID-19 samples, acute and convalescent, were from the United States, Italy and Spain.

The V and J ends lost 3 bases and 0 bases respectively, with 7 bases between them. The CDR3 is 14 amino acids. Per the germline V gene, CDR1 is SGHTA and CDR2 is FQGTGA. Sequencing used immunoSEQ multiplex PCR; TCRdb keeps in-frame clones, though not all of them. Among tens of thousands of clones listed, around 86% were seen once. This sequence joins TRBV7-3 and TRBJ2-3; D unresolved. Input material: peripheral blood. The source is a man aged 60 to 75 with COVID-19, enrolled during active disease. Here the CDR3 reads CASSFGQSTDTQYF. CDR3 bases: TGTGCCAGCAGCTTTGGGCAAAGCACAGATACGCAGTATTTT. The full variable domain, in which reference TRBV7-3 and TRBJ2-3 provide the parts outside the CDR3, is GAGVSQTPSNKVTEKGKYVELRCDPISGHTALYWYRQSLGQGPEFLIYFQGTGAADDSGLPNDRFFAVRPEGSVSTLKIQRTERGDSAVYLCASSFGQSTDTQYFGPGTRLTVL.